This T cell receptor (beta chain) was observed in a study of shared clonotypes between healthy human individuals. Broader study findings: When compared with the clonotypes that were shared by all four sorted-subset donors, the non-shared clonotypes turned out to have lower generation probabilities. Sampling included only blood; tissue repertoires likely differ. When naive CD4 clonotypes were compared across several donors, about 4.8% were shared.

As defined, naive CD8 cells were CD45RO-negative and positively selected for CCR7, with terminally differentiated effector memory CD45RA+ cells excluded. All of the donors resided in Nashville, Tennessee, and each was a Caucasian adult. This CDR3 has 14 residues. The V gene's germline CDR1 is SGHDT and CDR2 YYEEEE. Trimming removed 4 bases at V and 3 bases at J, with 14 bases between. This table comes from immunoSEQ multiplex PCR, and its TCRdb copy is limited to in-frame clones, with some not included. The profile covers millions of clones, with around 96% appearing a single time and 0.9% to 1.3% taken by the ten largest. Comments on this clone: The antigen remains undetermined.

Sequencing was carried out using naive CD8+ T cells sorted from blood. The sequence was obtained from a man aged 18 to 30 in good health. The chain joins TRBV5-6 to TRBJ2-7; weak D call: TRBD1 (5 bases). CDR3 nucleotide sequence: TGTGCCAGCAGCCTAACGAGGACAAACTACGAGCAGTACTTC. This sequence encodes CASSLTRTNYEQYF.